The 9 T cell receptor beta chains below come from one sample, sequenced in a study of T cell repertoires in aging, cancer and after chemotherapy. The template was genomic DNA from peripheral blood, not RNA. Rearranged V-D-J TRB sequences were amplified with a mixed TRB-A/B primer pool. Each CDR3 protein is one row after TCRdb ran MiXCR on the multiplex PCR reads. The sample lists around 13,000 distinct CDR3 sequences; around a quarter were seen once. The sample taken for sequencing was blood. Every receptor here comes from a human donor with a blood cancer.

V usage is TRBV27 and J usage is TRBJ1-2; D is perhaps TRBD1 (6 bases). The CDR3 length is 12 residues. V lost 6 bases and J lost 4, with 9 bases in between. Germline V CDR1 and CDR2: MNHEY, SMNVEV (reference sequence). CDR3 sequence reads: CASRDSTYGYTF. As DNA, the CDR3 is TGTGCCAGCAGGGACAGCACCTATGGCTACACCTTC.

This clonotype was observed a handful of times. This chain uses TRBV6-6 with TRBJ2-4; 8 positions agree with TRBD2. J lost 1 base, V lost 6 bases, and 5 bases had no gene match. CDR3 length: 15 residues. Per germline, CDR1 MNHNY and CDR2 SVGAGI (reference sequence). As DNA, the CDR3 is TGTGCCAGCAGGGACGGGGGGGTGGCCAAAAACATTCAGTACTTC. Residues: CASRDGGVAKNIQYF.

This chain links TRBV7-9 with TRBJ2-3; 11 bases align to TRBD2. The CDR3 consists of 20 residues. The V gene's germline CDR1 is SEHNR and CDR2 FQNEAQ (reference sequence). The V segment lost 3 bases and the J segment 0 bases; nucleotides outside the gene matches: 14. The CDR3 reads CASSFPLGLAVVTSTDTQYF. DNA of the CDR3: TGTGCCAGCAGCTTTCCACTGGGACTAGCGGTTGTTACTAGCACAGATACGCAGTATTTT.

The V call is TRBV6-5, the J call TRBJ1-1; D is ambiguous. From germline, CDR1 is MNHEY and CDR2 SVGAGI. The CDR3 loop spans 13 amino acids. The V end lost 6 bases, the J end lost 1 base, and 9 bases lay between the germline ends. Here the CDR3 reads CASRPGANTEAFF. For the CDR3, the DNA is TGTGCCAGCAGACCGGGAGCGAACACTGAAGCTTTCTTT.

This clonotype has a count of ten or more. The chain links TRBV30 to TRBJ2-5; D gene ambiguous. Trimming stripped 4 bases from V and 3 bases from J, with 12 bases between. Germline V CDR1 and CDR2: GTSNPN, SVGIG (reference sequence). CDR3 length: 13 residues. This CDR3 is CAWKRLREETQYF. The CDR3 nucleotides read TGTGCCTGGAAACGCCTTAGGGAAGAGACCCAGTACTTC.

The chain is built from TRBV7-9 and TRBJ2-5; D may be TRBD2 (7 bases). The germline V gene encodes CDR1 SEHNR and CDR2 FQNEAQ (reference sequence). The CDR3 is made up of 14 amino acids. V lost 2 bases to trimming and J lost 3 bases, with 10 bases between them. DNA of the CDR3: TGTGCCAGCAGCTTATCGGGGGGCGAAGAGACCCAGTACTTC. This gives the protein CASSLSGGEETQYF.

This clonotype was seen many times. This chain connects TRBV6-1 to TRBJ1-6; D is ambiguous. This CDR3 contains 14 residues. V lost 4 bases and J lost 8, with 12 bases in between. Germline V gene lookup returns CDR1 MNHNS and CDR2 SASEGT. The CDR3: CASSVRAVDSPLHF. The CDR3 DNA reads as TGTGCCAGCAGTGTAAGGGCGGTAGATTCACCCCTCCACTTT.

This clonotype is classed as medium-sized. V usage is TRBV15 and J usage is TRBJ2-5; a possible D gene is TRBD2 (5 bases). Germline lookup yields CDR1 LNHNV and CDR2 YYDKDF (reference sequence). The ends were cut back, 0 bases at V and 4 bases at J, with 9 bases in the middle. The CDR3 contains 14 residues. The CDR3 DNA sequence: TGTGCCACCAGCAGAGAACCAGCGGCAGAGACCCAGTACTTC. This codes for CATSREPAAETQYF. The full variable domain, rest sourced from reference TRBV15 and TRBJ2-5, is DAMVIQNPRYQVTQFGKPVTLSCSQTLNHNVMYWYQQKSSQAPKLLFHYYDKDFNNEADTPDNFQSRRPNTSFCFLDIRSPGLGDTAMYLCATSREPAAETQYFGPGTRLLVL.

J is TRBJ1-5 and V is TRBV27; D gene unclear. CDR3 length: 15 residues. Germline-derived CDR1 and CDR2 are MNHEY and SMNVEV (reference sequence). V gave up 3 bases and J gave up 4 bases, with 13 bases separating them. The chain's CDR3 is CASSFFEVVNQPQHF. CDR3 bases: TGTGCCAGCAGTTTCTTTGAAGTAGTGAATCAGCCCCAGCATTTT.